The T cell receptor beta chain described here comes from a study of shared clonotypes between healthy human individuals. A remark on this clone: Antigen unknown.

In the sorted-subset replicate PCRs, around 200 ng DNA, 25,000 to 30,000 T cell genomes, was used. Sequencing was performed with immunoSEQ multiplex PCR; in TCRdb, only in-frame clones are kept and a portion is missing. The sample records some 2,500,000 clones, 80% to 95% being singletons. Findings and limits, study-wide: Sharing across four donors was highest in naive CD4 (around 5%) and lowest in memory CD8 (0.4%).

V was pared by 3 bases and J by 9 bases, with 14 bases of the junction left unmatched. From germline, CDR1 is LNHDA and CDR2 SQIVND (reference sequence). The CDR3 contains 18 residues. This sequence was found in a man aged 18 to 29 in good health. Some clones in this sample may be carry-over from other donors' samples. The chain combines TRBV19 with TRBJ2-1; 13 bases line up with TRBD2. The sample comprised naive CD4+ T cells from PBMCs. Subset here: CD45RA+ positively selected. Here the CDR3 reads CASSIRAGGTSGMGEQFF. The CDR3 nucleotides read TGTGCCAGTAGTATCCGAGCCGGGGGGACTAGCGGGATGGGTGAGCAGTTCTTC.